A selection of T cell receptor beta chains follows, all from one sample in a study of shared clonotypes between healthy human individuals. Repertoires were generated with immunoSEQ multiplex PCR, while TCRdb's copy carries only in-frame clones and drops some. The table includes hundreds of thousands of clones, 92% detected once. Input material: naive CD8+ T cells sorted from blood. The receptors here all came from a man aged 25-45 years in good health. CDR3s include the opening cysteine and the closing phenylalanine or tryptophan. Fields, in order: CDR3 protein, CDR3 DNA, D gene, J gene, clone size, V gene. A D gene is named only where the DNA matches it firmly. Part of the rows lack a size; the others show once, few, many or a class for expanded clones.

CDR3 protein: CASSKIAGGPLETQYF; CDR3 DNA: TGCGCCAGCAGCAAGATAGCGGGAGGGCCTTTGGAGACCCAGTACTTC; D gene: TRBD2; J gene: TRBJ2-5; clone size: .; V gene: TRBV5-1
CDR3 protein: CASSSPRDSGANVLTF; CDR3 DNA: TGTGCCAGCAGCTCTCCCCGGGATTCTGGGGCCAACGTCCTGACTTTC; D gene: .; J gene: TRBJ2-6; clone size: .; V gene: TRBV7-8
CDR3 protein: CASSLVLRSYNEQFF; CDR3 DNA: TGTGCCAGCAGCTTAGTGCTCCGATCCTACAATGAGCAGTTCTTC; D gene: .; J gene: TRBJ2-1; clone size: .; V gene: TRBV7-9
CDR3 protein: CASSPRPGPQDTQYF; CDR3 DNA: TGTGCCAGCAGCCCCCGCCCGGGGCCCCAAGATACGCAGTATTTT; D gene: .; J gene: TRBJ2-3; clone size: once; V gene: TRBV11-2
CDR3 protein: CASSTTLPGTSLNEQFF; CDR3 DNA: TGTGCCAGCTCAACGACATTACCCGGGACTAGCCTCAATGAGCAGTTCTTC; D gene: TRBD2; J gene: TRBJ2-1; clone size: once; V gene: TRBV18
CDR3 protein: CASSPHGLAGPEDTQYF; CDR3 DNA: TGTGCCAGCTCACCCCACGGACTAGCGGGACCCGAAGATACGCAGTATTTT; D gene: TRBD2; J gene: TRBJ2-3; clone size: .; V gene: TRBV18
CDR3 protein: CASSESWGRPTDTQYF; CDR3 DNA: TGTGCCAGCAGTGAGTCTTGGGGTAGACCCACAGATACGCAGTATTTT; D gene: .; J gene: TRBJ2-3; clone size: .; V gene: TRBV6-1
CDR3 protein: CASSVYRAYEQYF; CDR3 DNA: TGTGCCAGCAGCGTATACAGGGCCTACGAGCAGTACTTC; D gene: .; J gene: TRBJ2-7; clone size: .; V gene: TRBV28
CDR3 protein: CASSPRGLPQETQYF; CDR3 DNA: TGTGCCAGCAGCCCCCGAGGACTACCCCAAGAGACCCAGTACTTC; D gene: .; J gene: TRBJ2-5; clone size: .; V gene: TRBV7-3
CDR3 protein: CASSLVSDRGSNQPQHF; CDR3 DNA: TGTGCCAGCAGCTTGGTGTCGGACAGGGGTTCCAATCAGCCCCAGCATTTT; D gene: TRBD1; J gene: TRBJ1-5; clone size: .; V gene: TRBV5-5
CDR3 protein: CASSPNSGSMDTQYF; CDR3 DNA: TGTGCCAGCTCACCTAATAGCGGGAGTATGGATACGCAGTATTTT; D gene: TRBD2; J gene: TRBJ2-3; clone size: .; V gene: TRBV18
CDR3 protein: CASSVQRETDEQFF; CDR3 DNA: TGTGCCAGCAGTGTGCAGCGGGAGACCGATGAGCAGTTCTTC; D gene: TRBD2; J gene: TRBJ2-1; clone size: .; V gene: TRBV6-5
CDR3 protein: CASSLDRGNTEAFF; CDR3 DNA: TGTGCCAGCAGTTTGGACAGGGGGAACACTGAAGCTTTCTTT; D gene: TRBD1; J gene: TRBJ1-1; clone size: once; V gene: TRBV27
CDR3 protein: CAISEGSTEAFF; CDR3 DNA: TGTGCCATCAGTGAAGGGTCTACTGAAGCTTTCTTT; D gene: .; J gene: TRBJ1-1; clone size: .; V gene: TRBV10-3
CDR3 protein: CASSEITGKNTEAFF; CDR3 DNA: TGTGCCAGCAGTGAAATAACAGGAAAGAACACTGAAGCTTTCTTT; D gene: .; J gene: TRBJ1-1; clone size: .; V gene: TRBV6-1
CDR3 protein: CASSLDPGAGEQFF; CDR3 DNA: TGTGCCAGCAGCTTAGATCCGGGGGCGGGTGAGCAGTTCTTC; D gene: .; J gene: TRBJ2-1; clone size: .; V gene: TRBV7-8
CDR3 protein: CASSQDLAGGLDEQFF; CDR3 DNA: TGCGCCAGCAGCCAAGATCTAGCGGGAGGATTAGATGAGCAGTTCTTC; D gene: TRBD2; J gene: TRBJ2-1; clone size: once; V gene: TRBV4-1
CDR3 protein: CASSQGQPYEQYF; CDR3 DNA: TGCGCCAGCAGCCAAGGACAGCCCTACGAGCAGTACTTC; D gene: .; J gene: TRBJ2-7; clone size: once; V gene: TRBV5-1
CDR3 protein: CASSLGNQPQHF; CDR3 DNA: TGTGCCAGCAGTTTAGGCAATCAGCCCCAGCATTTT; D gene: .; J gene: TRBJ1-5; clone size: few; V gene: TRBV25-1
CDR3 protein: CASSPDRGADTQYF; CDR3 DNA: TGTGCCAGCAGTCCAGACAGGGGTGCAGATACGCAGTATTTT; D gene: TRBD1; J gene: TRBJ2-3; clone size: .; V gene: TRBV13
CDR3 protein: CASSLGLGTGISYEQYF; CDR3 DNA: TGTGCCAGCAGCTTAGGCCTAGGGACAGGGATCTCCTACGAGCAGTACTTC; D gene: TRBD1; J gene: TRBJ2-7; clone size: .; V gene: TRBV13
CDR3 protein: CASSIKRWGGDDEQFF; CDR3 DNA: TGTGCCAGTAGTATAAAGCGTTGGGGAGGGGACGATGAGCAGTTCTTC; D gene: TRBD2; J gene: TRBJ2-1; clone size: .; V gene: TRBV19
CDR3 protein: CASSPGTGELFF; CDR3 DNA: TGTGCCAGCAGCCCCGGGACCGGGGAGCTGTTTTTT; D gene: .; J gene: TRBJ2-2; clone size: .; V gene: TRBV6-5
CDR3 protein: CASSRIQGGGDEQYF; CDR3 DNA: TGTGCCAGCAGCCGAATTCAGGGCGGGGGGGACGAGCAGTACTTC; D gene: TRBD2; J gene: TRBJ2-7; clone size: .; V gene: TRBV5-4
CDR3 protein: CASHILTGAYGYTF; CDR3 DNA: TGTGCCAGCCACATCTTGACAGGGGCCTATGGCTACACCTTC; D gene: TRBD1; J gene: TRBJ1-2; clone size: .; V gene: TRBV2
CDR3 protein: CSVEPGVAGELFF; CDR3 DNA: TGCAGCGTTGAACCGGGGGTCGCCGGGGAGCTGTTTTTT; D gene: .; J gene: TRBJ2-2; clone size: .; V gene: TRBV29-1
CDR3 protein: CASSQVPGQETQYF; CDR3 DNA: TGCGCCAGCAGCCAAGTGCCAGGGCAAGAGACCCAGTACTTC; D gene: .; J gene: TRBJ2-5; clone size: .; V gene: TRBV4-1
CDR3 protein: CASSEGRDTDTQYF; CDR3 DNA: TGTGCCAGCAGTGAGGGACGGGACACAGATACGCAGTATTTT; D gene: .; J gene: TRBJ2-3; clone size: .; V gene: TRBV6-4
CDR3 protein: CASSRGQETYNEQFF; CDR3 DNA: TGTGCCAGCAGCCGCGGACAGGAAACCTACAATGAGCAGTTCTTC; D gene: TRBD1; J gene: TRBJ2-1; clone size: .; V gene: TRBV28
CDR3 protein: CASSPWGGRAANEQFF; CDR3 DNA: TGTGCCAGCAGCCCATGGGGCGGGAGGGCAGCCAATGAGCAGTTCTTC; D gene: TRBD2; J gene: TRBJ2-1; clone size: .; V gene: TRBV7-8
CDR3 protein: CASSPLTVAEAFF; CDR3 DNA: TGTGCCAGCAGCCCTTTGACAGTCGCTGAAGCTTTCTTT; D gene: .; J gene: TRBJ1-1; clone size: .; V gene: TRBV7-9
CDR3 protein: CASSLLGQGYEQYF; CDR3 DNA: TGTGCCAGCAGTTTATTAGGGCAGGGCTACGAGCAGTACTTC; D gene: .; J gene: TRBJ2-7; clone size: .; V gene: TRBV27
CDR3 protein: CASSPIELAALWGDTQYF; CDR3 DNA: TGTGCCAGCAGCCCCATAGAACTAGCGGCCCTGTGGGGAGATACGCAGTATTTT; D gene: TRBD2; J gene: TRBJ2-3; clone size: once; V gene: TRBV9
CDR3 protein: CATSSLYRDASSPGNQPQHF; CDR3 DNA: TGTGCCACCAGCAGTCTCTACCGGGACGCTTCTTCTCCGGGCAATCAGCCCCAGCATTTT; D gene: .; J gene: TRBJ1-5; clone size: .; V gene: TRBV15
CDR3 protein: CSVETGTGEGWLKETQYF; CDR3 DNA: TGCAGCGTTGAAACTGGTACCGGGGAGGGATGGCTAAAAGAGACCCAGTACTTC; D gene: TRBD2; J gene: TRBJ2-5; clone size: once; V gene: TRBV29-1
CDR3 protein: CASSHGTVGLAGRYEQYF; CDR3 DNA: TGTGCCAGCAGCCACGGGACGGTGGGGCTAGCGGGCCGCTACGAGCAGTACTTC; D gene: TRBD2; J gene: TRBJ2-7; clone size: once; V gene: TRBV7-2
CDR3 protein: CAISGDRLSSYEQYF; CDR3 DNA: TGTGCCATCAGCGGGGACCGCCTAAGCTCCTACGAGCAGTACTTC; D gene: .; J gene: TRBJ2-7; clone size: .; V gene: TRBV10-3
CDR3 protein: CASMSAEGLVWNEQFF; CDR3 DNA: TGTGCCAGCATGTCCGCCGAAGGACTAGTGTGGAATGAGCAGTTCTTC; D gene: TRBD2; J gene: TRBJ2-1; clone size: .; V gene: TRBV27
CDR3 protein: CASSLSQAVGYTF; CDR3 DNA: TGTGCCAGCAGTTTAAGTCAGGCAGTGGGCTACACCTTC; D gene: .; J gene: TRBJ1-2; clone size: .; V gene: TRBV27
CDR3 protein: CASSLKPHRDLADYNEQFF; CDR3 DNA: TGTGCCAGCAGTTTAAAGCCCCACAGGGATCTAGCTGACTACAATGAGCAGTTCTTC; D gene: .; J gene: TRBJ2-1; clone size: .; V gene: TRBV27
CDR3 protein: CASSFGGGPFYEQYF; CDR3 DNA: TGTGCCAGCAGCTTTGGGGGAGGGCCTTTTTACGAGCAGTACTTC; D gene: TRBD2; J gene: TRBJ2-7; clone size: .; V gene: TRBV11-2
CDR3 protein: CASSMQGAQTEAFF; CDR3 DNA: TGTGCCAGTAGTATGCAGGGGGCGCAGACTGAAGCTTTCTTT; D gene: TRBD1; J gene: TRBJ1-1; clone size: .; V gene: TRBV19
CDR3 protein: CASSRTPSNQPQHF; CDR3 DNA: TGTGCCAGTAGTAGGACACCTAGCAATCAGCCCCAGCATTTT; D gene: .; J gene: TRBJ1-5; clone size: .; V gene: TRBV19
CDR3 protein: CASSSQPSGNSYEQYF; CDR3 DNA: TGTGCCAGCAGCTCCCAACCTAGCGGAAACTCCTACGAGCAGTACTTC; D gene: TRBD2; J gene: TRBJ2-7; clone size: .; V gene: TRBV11-2
CDR3 protein: CASSLPRGRERTGELFF; CDR3 DNA: TGTGCCAGCAGCTTACCCCGAGGTCGGGAGCGCACCGGGGAGCTGTTTTTT; D gene: .; J gene: TRBJ2-2; clone size: .; V gene: TRBV7-9
CDR3 protein: CASSYTRDRRMNEQFF; CDR3 DNA: TGTGCCAGCAGTTACACCCGGGACAGGCGGATGAATGAGCAGTTCTTC; D gene: TRBD1; J gene: TRBJ2-1; clone size: .; V gene: TRBV6-6
CDR3 protein: CASSLHRIMNTEAFF; CDR3 DNA: TGTGCCAGCAGCTTGCACAGGATCATGAACACTGAAGCTTTCTTT; D gene: .; J gene: TRBJ1-1; clone size: .; V gene: TRBV7-9
CDR3 protein: CASSQQGNYNEQFF; CDR3 DNA: TGTGCCAGCAGCCAACAGGGGAATTACAATGAGCAGTTCTTC; D gene: TRBD1; J gene: TRBJ2-1; clone size: .; V gene: TRBV6-5
CDR3 protein: CASSPPRTSDSTDTQYF; CDR3 DNA: TGTGCCAGCAGCCCTCCCCGGACTAGCGACAGCACAGATACGCAGTATTTT; D gene: TRBD2; J gene: TRBJ2-3; clone size: .; V gene: TRBV28
CDR3 protein: CASSQFQVTSSVDDTQYF; CDR3 DNA: TGTGCCAGCAGCCAATTCCAAGTAACTAGTTCCGTGGATGATACGCAGTATTTT; D gene: .; J gene: TRBJ2-3; clone size: .; V gene: TRBV14